This record looks at one T cell receptor (gamma chain) sequence and its context. This clone has just a few counts. Its cognate antigen has yet to be identified. Base qualities are not provided; no much larger clone lies one nucleotide away. Libraries were prepared through PCR. Sequenced on an Illumina MiSeq. TCRdb called clones anew from the public reads via CATT; matching DNA rows were later pooled. The sample has 7,000 to 10,000 gamma-chain clones on record, 40% to 50% of them singletons. Clones ranked in the top ten supply over 2% of the sample. The data are from a study of human gamma delta and Vdelta1 T cells listed by TCRdb under 2018. Context from the whole study: The study examined Delta One T cells, which are Vd1+ gamma-delta T cells, as cytotoxic effectors against acute myeloid leukemia. Study-level results and caveats: According to the report, Delta One T cells were polyclonal and showed broad cytotoxic targeting of acute myeloid leukemia.

From its cysteine to its phenylalanine, the CDR3 spans 16 amino acids. Just the 48-base CDR3 DNA is kept, in frame starting at base 1. V is pruned by 0 bases and J by 2 bases, leaving 10 bases of the junction without a gene match. The germline V gene (reference sequence) provides CDR1 VTNTFY and CDR2 YDVSTARD. This sequence originates from a human donor in good health. The chain employs TRGV3 and TRGJ1 or TRGJ2. Source material: Vdelta1 gamma-delta T cells from blood grown in culture (DOT cells). Reading the label with the study, this specimen's cell subset or site is: Delta One T cells, in vitro expanded/differentiated Vd1+ gamma-delta T cells. The CDR3 is CATWDRLSMDYYKKLF. The sequenced DNA is TGTGCCACCTGGGACAGGCTATCGATGGATTATTATAAGAAACTCTTT.